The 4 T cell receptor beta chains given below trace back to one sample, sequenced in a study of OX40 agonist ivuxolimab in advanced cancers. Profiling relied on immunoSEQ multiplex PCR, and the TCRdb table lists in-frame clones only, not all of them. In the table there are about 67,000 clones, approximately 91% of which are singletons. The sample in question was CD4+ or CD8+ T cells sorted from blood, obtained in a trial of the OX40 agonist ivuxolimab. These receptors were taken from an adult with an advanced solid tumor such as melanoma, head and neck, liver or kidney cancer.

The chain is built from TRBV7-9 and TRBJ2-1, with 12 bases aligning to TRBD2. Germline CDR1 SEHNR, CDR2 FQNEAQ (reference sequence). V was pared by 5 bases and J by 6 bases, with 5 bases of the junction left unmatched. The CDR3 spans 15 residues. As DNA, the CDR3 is TGTGCCAGCAGCGGACTAGCGGGGATACGCAATGAGCAGTTCTTC. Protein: CASSGLAGIRNEQFF.

CDR3 sequence: CASSLEGKGLGYQETQYF. DNA of the CDR3: TGTGCCAGCAGCTTAGAGGGGAAAGGACTTGGGTACCAAGAGACCCAGTACTTC. V usage is TRBV7-6 and J usage is TRBJ2-5; either TRBD1 or TRBD2 may fit D (5 bases each). The germline V and J ends were trimmed by 1 base and 0 bases, with 18 bases remaining between them. The germline CDR1 and CDR2 sequences are SGHVS and FNYEAQ. CDR3 length: 18 residues. The whole variable domain, filled in from reference TRBV7-6 and TRBJ2-5, reads GAGVSQSPRYKVTKRGQDVALRCDPISGHVSLYWYRQALGQGPEFLTYFNYEAQQDKSGLPNDRFSAERPEGSISTLTIQRTEQRDSAMYRCASSLEGKGLGYQETQYFGPGTRLLVL.

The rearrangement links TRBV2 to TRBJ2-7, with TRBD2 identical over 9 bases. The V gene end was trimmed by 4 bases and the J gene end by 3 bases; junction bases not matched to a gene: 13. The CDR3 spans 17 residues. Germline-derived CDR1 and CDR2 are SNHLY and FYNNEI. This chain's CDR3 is CASSGPSGVRTLYEQYF. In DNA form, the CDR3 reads TGTGCCAGCAGTGGGCCTAGCGGGGTTCGGACCCTCTACGAGCAGTACTTC.

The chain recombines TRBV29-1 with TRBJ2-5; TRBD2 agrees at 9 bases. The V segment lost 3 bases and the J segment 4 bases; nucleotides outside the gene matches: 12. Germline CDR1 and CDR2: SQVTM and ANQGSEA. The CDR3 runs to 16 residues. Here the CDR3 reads CSVDRATGTSLETQYF. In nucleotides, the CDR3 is TGCAGCGTTGATCGGGCGACCGGGACTAGCTTAGAGACCCAGTACTTC.